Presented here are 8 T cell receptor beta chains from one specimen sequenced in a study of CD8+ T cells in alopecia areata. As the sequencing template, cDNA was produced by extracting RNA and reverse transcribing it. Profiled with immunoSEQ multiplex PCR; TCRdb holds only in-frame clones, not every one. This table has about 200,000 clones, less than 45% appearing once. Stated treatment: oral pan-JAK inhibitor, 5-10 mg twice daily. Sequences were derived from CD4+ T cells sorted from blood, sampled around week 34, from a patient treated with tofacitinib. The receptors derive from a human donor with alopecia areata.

The CDR3 DNA reads TGCGCCAGCAGCTTGGGGACTAGCGGGCAAGAGACCCAGTACTTC. Protein: CASSLGTSGQETQYF. This chain links TRBV5-1 with TRBJ2-5, with 11 bases identical to TRBD2. From germline, CDR1 is SGHRS and CDR2 YFSETQ. Trimming took 0 bases from V and 2 from J; bases not matched to a gene: 0. The CDR3 runs to 15 residues.

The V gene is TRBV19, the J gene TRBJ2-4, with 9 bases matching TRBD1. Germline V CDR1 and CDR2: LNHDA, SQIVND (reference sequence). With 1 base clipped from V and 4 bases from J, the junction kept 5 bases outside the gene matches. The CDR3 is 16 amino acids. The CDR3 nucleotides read TGTGCCAGTAGTATAGGCCGGGACAGGGTTAAAAACATTCAGTACTTC. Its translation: CASSIGRDRVKNIQYF.

DNA of the CDR3: TGTGCCAGCAGCTACGACCGGGGACTCCTCCTCGGGGAGCTGTTTTTT. It is translated as CASSYDRGLLLGELFF. The V and J genes are TRBV5-6 and TRBJ2-2; TRBD2 might be the D (6 bases). CDR1 and CDR2 from the germline V gene are SGHDT and YYEEEE. The V gene lost 3 bases and the J gene lost 7 bases, with 19 bases spanning the gap. This CDR3 is 16 amino acids long.

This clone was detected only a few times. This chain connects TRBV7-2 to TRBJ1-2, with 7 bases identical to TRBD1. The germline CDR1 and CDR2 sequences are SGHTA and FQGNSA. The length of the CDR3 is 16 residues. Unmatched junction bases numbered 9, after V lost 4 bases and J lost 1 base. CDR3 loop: CASSSSVTGSNYGYTF. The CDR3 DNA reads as TGTGCCAGCAGCTCCTCCGTGACAGGGAGTAACTATGGCTACACCTTC.

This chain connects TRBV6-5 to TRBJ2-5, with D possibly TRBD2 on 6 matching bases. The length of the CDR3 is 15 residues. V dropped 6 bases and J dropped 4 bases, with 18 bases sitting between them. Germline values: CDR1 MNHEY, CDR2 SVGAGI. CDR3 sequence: CASSLRRALGETQYF. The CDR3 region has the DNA TGTGCCAGCAGCCTTAGGAGGGCTTTGGGAGAGACCCAGTACTTC.

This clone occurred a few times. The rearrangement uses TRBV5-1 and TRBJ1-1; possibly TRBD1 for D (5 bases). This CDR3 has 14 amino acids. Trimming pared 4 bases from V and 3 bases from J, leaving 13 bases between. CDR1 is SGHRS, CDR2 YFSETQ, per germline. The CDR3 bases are TGCGCCAGCAGCGCCACCGGGACGGACACTGAAGCTTTCTTT. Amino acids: CASSATGTDTEAFF.

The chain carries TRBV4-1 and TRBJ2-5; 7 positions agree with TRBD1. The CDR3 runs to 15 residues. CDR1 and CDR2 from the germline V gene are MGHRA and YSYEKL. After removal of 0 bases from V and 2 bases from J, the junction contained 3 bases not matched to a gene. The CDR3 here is CASSQDWGQQETQYF. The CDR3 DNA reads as TGCGCCAGCAGCCAAGATTGGGGACAGCAAGAGACCCAGTACTTC.

The CDR3 loop reads CASNPDRRSNQPQHF. Written as DNA, the CDR3 is TGTGCCAGCAACCCGGACAGGCGTAGCAATCAGCCCCAGCATTTT. This rearrangement joins TRBV28 to TRBJ1-5; 7 bases map to TRBD1. J gave up 0 bases and V 7 bases, and 6 bases lay outside the gene matches. CDR1 and CDR2 from the germline V gene are MDHEN and SYDVKM. The CDR3 is made up of 15 amino acids.